This TCR beta chain stems from a study of T cell responses to AZD1222 COVID-19 vaccine. Method: immunoSEQ multiplex PCR; TCRdb's copy keeps in-frame clones and lacks some. The sample shows about 120,000 clones, 70% to 90% of them seen only once. Notes on the study in general: Close to half of spike-specific TCRs reportedly recognize unmutated variant regions. Among vaccine-associated CD4 TCRs, coverage spanned spike, with dominance at 160-218 and 743-854. Repertoire sampling occurred only after the peak T cell response.

The CDR3 is 13 residues long. Germline values: CDR1 MNHEY, CDR2 SMNVEV (reference sequence). The V and J ends lost 6 bases and 5 bases respectively, with 13 bases between them. Comments on this clone: Its antigen is unidentified.

This TCR was sampled from an adult in good health. The sequences come from peripheral blood, collected on day 0 of AZD1222 vaccination. This chain joins TRBV27 and TRBJ1-1; no reliable D call. The CDR3 sequence is CASSRVEYTEAFF. In DNA form, the CDR3 reads TGTGCCAGCAGCCGGGTGGAGTATACTGAAGCTTTCTTT.